A selection of T cell receptor beta chains follows, all from one sample in a study of blood T cell repertoires in COVID-19. Libraries were prepared by immunoSEQ multiplex PCR; TCRdb keeps only in-frame clonotypes and omits some of them. Here the sample spans tens of thousands of clones, 89% being singletons. What was sequenced was peripheral blood. These receptor sequences come from a man in his fifties with active COVID-19. Both conserved end residues are part of each CDR3. The D gene is left open where the match is weak. Expanded clones are given a class, and other clones once, few, many or no size at all.

DNA,CDR3,J,size,D,V
TGTGCCAGCACCCAGAGGGCTAGCGGCTACAATGAGCAGTTCTTC,CASTQRASGYNEQFF,TRBJ2-1,NA,TRBD2,TRBV7-9
TGTGCCAGCAGTGAAGTCGGAGGTAGTCCCTACGAGCAGTACTTC,CASSEVGGSPYEQYF,TRBJ2-7,NA,NA,TRBV6-1
TGTGCCAGCAGCCCTTTTACAGGGGTAAACACCGGGGAGCTGTTTTTT,CASSPFTGVNTGELFF,TRBJ2-2,NA,TRBD1,TRBV14
TGTGCCAGCAGCCAATTGCGGGAGCGAGGGGAGACCCAGTACTTC,CASSQLRERGETQYF,TRBJ2-5,NA,TRBD2,TRBV3-1/TRBV3-2
TGTGCCAGCAGCTTATACAGGGGAGCCCCAAACATTCAGTACTTC,CASSLYRGAPNIQYF,TRBJ2-4,NA,TRBD1,TRBV7-2
TGCGCCAGCAGCCAAGTAATGGGACAGGGGGCATATTTGGAGACCCAGTACTTC,CASSQVMGQGAYLETQYF,TRBJ2-5,NA,TRBD1,TRBV4-1
TGTGCCAGCTCACCGGGACAGGGTGTCTATGGCTACACCTTC,CASSPGQGVYGYTF,TRBJ1-2,NA,TRBD1,TRBV18
TGTGCCAGCAGATTACAGGGTTACACCGGGGAGCTGTTTTTT,CASRLQGYTGELFF,TRBJ2-2,NA,NA,TRBV2
TGTGCCACCAGTGATTCAGGGACAGGGACCGTTAGCAATCAGCCCCAGCATTTT,CATSDSGTGTVSNQPQHF,TRBJ1-5,NA,TRBD1,TRBV24-1
TGTGCCAGCAGCTCTTTGGACTTTCCTAGCACAGATACGCAGTATTTT,CASSSLDFPSTDTQYF,TRBJ2-3,NA,NA,TRBV7-9
TGTGCCAGCAGTTACTCAGGGGCCCCCTACGAGCAGTACTTC,CASSYSGAPYEQYF,TRBJ2-7,NA,NA,TRBV6-2/TRBV6-3
TGCGCCAGCAGCCCTGGAGGACAGGGGATGAACACTGAAGCTTTCTTT,CASSPGGQGMNTEAFF,TRBJ1-1,NA,TRBD1,TRBV5-1
TGCGCCAGCAGCGAGACAGTCTCCTACAATGAGCAGTTCTTC,CASSETVSYNEQFF,TRBJ2-1,once,NA,TRBV5-1
TGTGCCAGCAGTACTCGGACTAGCGGGAGGGCCGGGCAGTACTTC,CASSTRTSGRAGQYF,TRBJ2-7,NA,TRBD2,TRBV6-5
TGTGCCAGCAGTATACAGGGGGCGGAGGATGGCTTCAACTATGGCTACACCTTC,CASSIQGAEDGFNYGYTF,TRBJ1-2,once,TRBD1,TRBV27
TGCGCCAGCAGCCAAGAAGAACGGGGCTCCTACGAGCAGTACTTC,CASSQEERGSYEQYF,TRBJ2-7,NA,NA,TRBV4-3
TGCGCCAGCAGCTTCTCGACAGGGTCCCCGCTCTATGGCTACACCTTC,CASSFSTGSPLYGYTF,TRBJ1-2,NA,TRBD1,TRBV5-1
TGCGCCAGCAGCTTTGCGTTGATTGAAAACATTCAGTACTTC,CASSFALIENIQYF,TRBJ2-4,NA,NA,TRBV5-1
TGTGCCAGTAGTGCCCGGACGGGAAACACCGGGGAGCTGTTTTTT,CASSARTGNTGELFF,TRBJ2-2,NA,NA,TRBV19
TGTGCCAGCAAAGAGACTCGGCAGTCTTTCTACGAGCAGTACTTC,CASKETRQSFYEQYF,TRBJ2-7,NA,NA,TRBV2
TGTGCCAGCGGGAGGGGTTACGAGCAGTACTTC,CASGRGYEQYF,TRBJ2-7,NA,TRBD2,TRBV6-5
TGTGCCAGCAGTTCCTTCGACGGGAGCCGCAATCAGCCCCAGCATTTT,CASSSFDGSRNQPQHF,TRBJ1-5,NA,NA,TRBV6-6
TGTGCCAGCAGCGTATTTCTAGCGGGAGTAGCGCAGTATTTT,CASSVFLAGVAQYF,TRBJ2-3,NA,TRBD2,TRBV9
TGTGCCAGCAGCGGGAGGGGCACCAGCTCCTACAATGAGCAGTTCTTC,CASSGRGTSSYNEQFF,TRBJ2-1,NA,TRBD2,TRBV5-4
TGTGCCAGCAGCACCGGACTAGCGGGAGTCCATGAGCAGTTCTTC,CASSTGLAGVHEQFF,TRBJ2-1,NA,TRBD2,TRBV7-9
TGCAGTGCTAGTCTCGGGTCCACTGAAGCTTTCTTT,CSASLGSTEAFF,TRBJ1-1,NA,NA,TRBV20-1
TGTGCCAGTAGTCCCCGAACACAGGGGGATATCTCATATACGCAGTATTTT,CASSPRTQGDISYTQYF,TRBJ2-3,once,TRBD1,TRBV19
TGTGCCAGCAGCCAAGGACTACCCTTTTCCTACAATGAGCAGTTCTTC,CASSQGLPFSYNEQFF,TRBJ2-1,NA,NA,TRBV6-6
TGTGCCAGTAGTGACAGGTACAATGAGCAGTTCTTC,CASSDRYNEQFF,TRBJ2-1,NA,NA,TRBV19
TGTGCCAGCAGCTTGGCGGGGTTCGGGAGGGCAGATACGCAGTATTTT,CASSLAGFGRADTQYF,TRBJ2-3,once,TRBD2,TRBV5-6
TGTGCCAGCACCGGACAGGGTCTTACTGGAAACACCATATATTTT,CASTGQGLTGNTIYF,TRBJ1-3,NA,TRBD1,TRBV6-5
TGTGCCAGCTCACCCCGACAGGGGGCCTTCTCTGGGGCCAACGTCCTGACTTTC,CASSPRQGAFSGANVLTF,TRBJ2-6,NA,TRBD1,TRBV18
TGTGCCAGTAGTATAACCCAGGGCGGAGAGACCCAGTACTTC,CASSITQGGETQYF,TRBJ2-5,NA,NA,TRBV19
TGTGCCAGCAGTAGCAGGGTCCTAGGGACTGAAGCTTTCTTT,CASSSRVLGTEAFF,TRBJ1-1,NA,NA,TRBV2
TGTGCCGAGGGAGGGAGTGAGCAGTTCTTC,CAEGGSEQFF,TRBJ2-1,NA,TRBD2,TRBV2
TGTGCCAGCAGCCTGACTAGCGGGAGGTCCTACTCCTACAATGAGCAGTTCTTC,CASSLTSGRSYSYNEQFF,TRBJ2-1,NA,TRBD2,TRBV3-1/TRBV3-2